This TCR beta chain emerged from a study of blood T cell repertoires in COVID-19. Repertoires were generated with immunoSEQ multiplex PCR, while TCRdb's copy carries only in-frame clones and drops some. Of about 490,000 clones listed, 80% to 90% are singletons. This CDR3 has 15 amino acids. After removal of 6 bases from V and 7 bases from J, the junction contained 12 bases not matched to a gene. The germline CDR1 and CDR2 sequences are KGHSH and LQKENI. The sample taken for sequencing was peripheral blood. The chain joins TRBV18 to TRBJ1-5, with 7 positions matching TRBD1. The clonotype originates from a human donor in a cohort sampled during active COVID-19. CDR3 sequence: CASSRTGQIEQPQHF. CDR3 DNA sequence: TGTGCCAGCTCCCGGACGGGACAGATCGAACAGCCCCAGCATTTT.